The rows below give T cell receptor beta chains drawn from one sample of a study of shared T cell receptors in the human thymus. The protocol was immunoSEQ multiplex PCR, while the TCRdb copy is restricted to in-frame clones and leaves out a portion. The repertoire holds 600,000 to 900,000 clones, with approximately 85% as singletons. The sample was also reused in another study, on human thymus T cells.

The specimen was thymocytes. These receptors were taken from a girl under three years old with a congenital heart defect. Each CDR3 is given with its conserved first and last residue. The D gene is left open where the match is weak. Part of the rows lack a size; the others show once, few, many or a class for expanded clones.

>TRBJ1-5|-|-|TRBV21-1
TGTGCCAGCAGCAAGGAGTCAGGGGAGAACAATCAGCCCCAGCATTTT
CASSKESGENNQPQHF
>TRBJ2-5|-|-|TRBV28
TGTGCCAGCAGTTTTTATCTTCACCGGAGCCACCAAGAGACCCAGTACTTC
CASSFYLHRSHQETQYF
>TRBJ1-6|-|-|TRBV9
TGTGCCAGCAGCCCAAGAGCCAGGTCGCTTTCACCCCTCCACTTT
CASSPRARSLSPLHF
>TRBJ2-1|-|TRBD2|TRBV6-5
TGTGCCAGCAGTTACGGTAGGACTAGCGTTCGCAATGAGCAGTTCTTC
CASSYGRTSVRNEQFF
>TRBJ1-2|-|-|TRBV13
TGTGCCAGCAGCTTAGGTACGCAAAATCCCGTTCGCAGGGTCCACTATGGCTACACCTTC
CASSLGTQNPVRRVHYGYTF
>TRBJ2-2|-|-|TRBV21-1
TGTGCCAGCAGCTTCCGACAGGGGGGTATCGGGGAGCTGTTTTTT
CASSFRQGGIGELFF
>TRBJ2-3|-|TRBD2|TRBV7-2
TGTGCCAGCAGCCCAAACGTAGTTCTAGCGGGGGGTAGCACAGATACGCAGTATTTT
CASSPNVVLAGGSTDTQYF
>TRBJ1-2|-|TRBD1|TRBV15
TGTGCCACCAGCAGAAAGCCCGGGACAGACTATGGCTACACCTTC
CATSRKPGTDYGYTF
>TRBJ2-1|-|-|TRBV5-6
TGTGCCAGCAGCTTCGGGACTTCAAATCCCCTTGACAATGAGCAGTTCTTC
CASSFGTSNPLDNEQFF
>TRBJ1-1|-|-|TRBV28
TGTGCCAGCAGTTTCCGGGTACAGGATGAAGCTTTCTTT
CASSFRVQDEAFF
>TRBJ1-6|-|-|TRBV4-1
TGCGCCAGCAGCCAATCTCTCGGTCCCCGAAGCTCCTATAATTCACCCCTCCACTTT
CASSQSLGPRSSYNSPLHF
>TRBJ1-2|-|TRBD1|TRBV19
TGTGCCAGTAGTATACGGGACAGGGGGCCTGGCTACACCTTC
CASSIRDRGPGYTF
>TRBJ2-3|-|-|TRBV21-1
TGTGCCAGCAGCACAACTACGACTAGCGGGGGAAGCACAGATACGCAGTATTTT
CASSTTTTSGGSTDTQYF
>TRBJ1-1|few|-|TRBV6-1
TGTGCCAGCAGTGAAGTTGGGCGCCTACGAAAAGCTTTCTTT
CASSEVGRLRKAFF
>TRBJ1-5|-|TRBD1|TRBV5-1
TGCGCCAGCAGCTATAGGACAGGGGGCAATCAGCCCCGGCATTTT
CASSYRTGGNQPRHF
>TRBJ1-2|-|TRBD1|TRBV6-1
TGTGCCAGCAGGGTTGACAGGGGCTATGGCTACACCTTC
CASRVDRGYGYTF
>TRBJ1-2|-|-|TRBV4-1
TGCGCCAGCAGCCAAGGACAGAACTCCCTTAACTATGGCTACACCTTC
CASSQGQNSLNYGYTF